Listed below are T cell receptor beta chains from one sample, sequenced in a study of siplizumab effects on memory and regulatory T cells. Data came from immunoSEQ multiplex PCR; TCRdb stores just in-frame clones and leaves some out. The profile covers 95,000 to 100,000 clones, with about nine tenths appearing a single time and 12% taken by the ten largest. The specimen sequenced was non-Treg CD4+ T cells sorted from blood. These receptors all stem from a human donor in good health. Both conserved end residues are part of each CDR3. Fields, in order: V gene, clone size, D gene, J gene, CDR3 DNA, CDR3 protein. D genes are given only for firm matches. Clone size is stated in some rows and not others, as once, few, many or a class when expanded.

TRBV6-6	-	-	TRBJ1-2	TGTGCCAGCAGTTTGGAGGTACGGCTCGGTTATGGCTACACCTTC	CASSLEVRLGYGYTF
TRBV18	-	TRBD1	TRBJ1-6	TGTGCCAGCTCACCACAGAACAGGGGTTCACCCCTCCACTTT	CASSPQNRGSPLHF
TRBV6-6	-	-	TRBJ1-2	TGTGCCAGCACTCGGGAGGGTGGCTACACCTTC	CASTREGGYTF
TRBV6-5	-	TRBD1	TRBJ1-1	TGTGCCAGCAGGCAGGGGGGGAACACTGAAGCTTTCTTT	CASRQGGNTEAFF
TRBV18	once	-	TRBJ2-5	TGTGCCAGCGCTCGGGGGCGGGAGACCCAGTACTTC	CASARGRETQYF
TRBV9	-	TRBD2	TRBJ2-5	TGTGCCAGCAGCGTAGTGGCGGGAGGGCCGCAAGAGACCCAGTACTTC	CASSVVAGGPQETQYF
TRBV5-5	-	TRBD2	TRBJ2-2	TGTGCCAGCAGCCCTACCCCGGGACTAGCGGGAGGGGAGCTGTTTTTT	CASSPTPGLAGGELFF
TRBV30	-	TRBD1	TRBJ2-1	TGTGCCTGGACAGGGGGCAGGTACAATGAGCAGTTCTTC	CAWTGGRYNEQFF
TRBV6-1	-	TRBD2	TRBJ2-3	TGTGCCAGCAGTGTGGGAGGGAGAGGCACAGATACGCAGTATTTT	CASSVGGRGTDTQYF
TRBV28	-	TRBD1	TRBJ1-1	TGTGCCAGCAGTCCGACAGGGGAGGACACTGAAGCTTTCTTT	CASSPTGEDTEAFF
TRBV5-1	-	-	TRBJ1-2	TGCGCCAGCAGCGGGGGTCAGGGCTATGGCTACACCTTC	CASSGGQGYGYTF
TRBV27	once	TRBD2	TRBJ2-7	TGTGCCAGCAGCTCAGTGGGGTCTAGCGGGAGGGCTGGGGGATACGAGCAGTACTTC	CASSSVGSSGRAGGYEQYF
TRBV7-9	once	TRBD2	TRBJ2-7	TGTGCCAGCAGCTTAGTTCCTAGCGGGAAGTCGAGCTCCTACGAGCAGTACTTC	CASSLVPSGKSSSYEQYF
TRBV10-3	-	-	TRBJ2-3	TGTGCCATCAGTGAGGACCCCCCACATACGCAGTATTTT	CAISEDPPHTQYF
TRBV10-2	-	TRBD2	TRBJ2-5	TGCGCCAGCAGCCCGACTAGCCCTCCCCGAGAGACCCAGTACTTC	CASSPTSPPRETQYF
TRBV10-3	-	-	TRBJ2-3	TGTGCCACTACCCCCTTCGTAGGAGGCACAGATACGCAGTATTTT	CATTPFVGGTDTQYF
TRBV19	-	TRBD1	TRBJ1-5	TGTGCCAGTACCCTGACGGGACAGGGCAATCAGCCCCAGCATTTT	CASTLTGQGNQPQHF
TRBV18	-	TRBD1	TRBJ2-3	TGTGCCAGCTCACAACCGGGACAGGTCACAGATACGCAGTATTTT	CASSQPGQVTDTQYF
TRBV6-1	-	TRBD2	TRBJ2-7	TGTGCCAGCAGCGGTCGACTAGCCCTCTCCTACGAGCAGTACTTC	CASSGRLALSYEQYF
TRBV30	-	-	TRBJ1-1	TGTGCCTGGAGTAGGCATCTCCCCGAAGCTTTCTTT	CAWSRHLPEAFF
TRBV5-1	-	TRBD1	TRBJ2-1	TGCGCCAGCAGCTTGAGGACAGGGGGCCACAATGAGCAGTTCTTC	CASSLRTGGHNEQFF
TRBV5-1	-	-	TRBJ1-6	TGCGCCAGCAGCTTGATGGCCAATTCACCCCTCCACTTT	CASSLMANSPLHF
TRBV4-1	few	-	TRBJ2-5	TGCGCCAGCAGCCAACGATGGGACGGGACCAGGGGAGAGACCCAGTACTTC	CASSQRWDGTRGETQYF
TRBV6-7	-	TRBD1	TRBJ2-1	TGTGCCAGCAGTTCCGGGACAGGGGGCCACAATGAGCAGTTCTTC	CASSSGTGGHNEQFF
TRBV4-1	-	-	TRBJ1-4	TGCGCCAGCAGCCAACCGGGACGGCGTGAAAAACTGTTTTTT	CASSQPGRREKLFF
TRBV10-3	-	TRBD1	TRBJ1-3	TGTGCCATCAACCCGGGGACAGACCTCCCCATATATTTT	CAINPGTDLPIYF
TRBV15	-	-	TRBJ2-3	TGTGCCACCAGCAGAGATCCGGAGGATACGCAGTATTTT	CATSRDPEDTQYF
TRBV7-2	-	-	TRBJ2-5	TGTGCCAGCAGCTCCCTGGAACCAGAGACCCAGTACTTC	CASSSLEPETQYF
TRBV7-9	-	-	TRBJ1-2	TGTGCCAGCAGCCCCGGGGATCTGTATGGCTACACCTTC	CASSPGDLYGYTF
TRBV9	once	TRBD2	TRBJ2-2	TGTGCCAGCAGCGGTATAGCGGGAGGGGGGCATAGCACCGGGGAGCTGTTTTTT	CASSGIAGGGHSTGELFF
TRBV2	-	TRBD1	TRBJ2-5	TGTGCCAGCCTCCGGGACAGGGAAGAGACCCAGTACTTC	CASLRDREETQYF
TRBV19	-	-	TRBJ2-3	TGTGCCAGTACGAGGGTCGGGTCAGATACGCAGTATTTT	CASTRVGSDTQYF
TRBV15	-	TRBD2	TRBJ2-1	TGTGCCACCCGTAGGGCTAGCGGCTACAATGAGCAGTTCTTC	CATRRASGYNEQFF
TRBV7-9	-	-	TRBJ2-7	TGTGCCAGCAGCCCGGGACACCTCCTGACCGAGCAGTACTTC	CASSPGHLLTEQYF
TRBV10-3	-	TRBD1	TRBJ2-7	TGTGCCATCAGATGGACAGGGACCTACGAGCAGTACTTC	CAIRWTGTYEQYF
TRBV4-3	-	TRBD1	TRBJ2-1	TGCGCCAGCAGCCAAGAGCCTGGGACAGGGTGGAATGAGCAGTTCTTC	CASSQEPGTGWNEQFF
TRBV5-1	-	-	TRBJ1-1	TGCGCCAGCAGCCGGGGATCCGGCGGGCGGTACACTGAAGCTTTCTTT	CASSRGSGGRYTEAFF
TRBV5-1	few	-	TRBJ1-2	TGCGCCAGCAGCTTGGCCGGCACAGGGCTGACTGGCTACACCTTC	CASSLAGTGLTGYTF
TRBV15	-	TRBD2	TRBJ2-5	TGTGCCACCAGCAGAGCGAGGACTAGCGGGCGAGAGACCCAGTACTTC	CATSRARTSGRETQYF
TRBV6-5	once	-	TRBJ1-1	TGTGCCGCACAGGGGAACACTGAAGCTTTCTTT	CAAQGNTEAFF
TRBV6-6	-	-	TRBJ1-2	TGTGCCAGCAGCAAACAGGAGACCTATGGCTACACCTTC	CASSKQETYGYTF
TRBV27	-	-	TRBJ2-7	TGTGCCAGCAGTTGGGACAAAGCATCGGGCGAGCAGTACTTC	CASSWDKASGEQYF
TRBV19	few	TRBD1	TRBJ2-2	TGTGCCAGTAGTCGGACAGGGCTCACCGGGGAGCTGTTTTTT	CASSRTGLTGELFF
TRBV4-2	-	TRBD2	TRBJ2-4	TGTGCCAGCAGCCAGGGGACTAGCGGGTCGCTAGCCAAAAACATTCAGTACTTC	CASSQGTSGSLAKNIQYF
TRBV19	-	-	TRBJ1-2	TGTGCCAGTAGTCTTCCTACAGGGCGAAAGAATAACTATGGCTACACCTTC	CASSLPTGRKNNYGYTF
TRBV7-8	-	-	TRBJ2-2	TGTGCCAGTTCTGCAGGGCGAGGGGAGCTGTTTTTT	CASSAGRGELFF
TRBV2	-	TRBD2	TRBJ2-1	TGTGCCAGCAGTGGCGGTCCGGATAGCGGGAGTTATGAGCAGTTCTTC	CASSGGPDSGSYEQFF
TRBV5-1	-	TRBD1	TRBJ2-6	TGCGCCAGCAGCTGGGGACAGAACTCTGGGGCCAACGTCCTGACTTTC	CASSWGQNSGANVLTF
TRBV2	-	-	TRBJ1-3	TGTGCCAGCAGTCCCCCCGGGGCCTTAAACACCATATATTTT	CASSPPGALNTIYF
TRBV5-4	-	-	TRBJ1-1	TGTGCCAGCAGCTTGGAGTCGATGACAGGAGGCACTGAAGCTTTCTTT	CASSLESMTGGTEAFF
TRBV7-7	-	-	TRBJ2-5	TGTGCTAGCAGTCAGGACAGCCAAGAGACCCAGTACTTC	CASSQDSQETQYF